A single sample gave rise to the 23 T cell receptor beta chains below, sequenced in a study of control samples from healthy donors and cancer patients. Data came from immunoSEQ multiplex PCR; TCRdb stores just in-frame clones and leaves some out. The sample records 80,000 to 100,000 clones, around 88% being singletons. Sequencing used blood. These receptors were taken from a man aged 25-40 years in good health.

This clone has only a few counts. The sample contains more than one DNA sequence encoding this CDR3. The chain links TRBV11-3 to TRBJ2-3, with D tentatively TRBD2 (6 bases). The CDR3 is made up of 16 amino acids. The V end was cut by 3 bases, the J end by 4 bases, with 17 bases between. From germline, CDR1 is SGHNT and CDR2 YENEEA. The CDR3 DNA reads as TGTGCCAGCAGCTTTATGGGCACGTCGGGGGCAGATACGCAGTATTTT. This translates into CASSFMGTSGADTQYF.

Concerning this clone: Other DNA sequences in this specimen translate into the identical CDR3. The chain uses TRBV6-5 and TRBJ2-3; 11 bases are a match to TRBD2. The germline V gene has CDR1 MNHEY and CDR2 SVGAGI. J lost 3 bases, V lost 8 bases, and 1 base had no gene match. The CDR3 has 13 amino acids. The CDR3: CASGTSGTDTQYF. The DNA of the CDR3 is TGTGCCAGCGGGACTAGCGGAACAGATACGCAGTATTTT.

This clone was observed at least ten times. CDR3 bases: TGTGCCAGCAGCCCCAACATGCGTTCTGGAGGAAACACCATATATTTT. Translating it yields CASSPNMRSGGNTIYF. The chain has TRBV7-8 and TRBJ1-3; D is uncertain. Germline V lookup: CDR1 SGHVS, CDR2 FQNEAQ. Trimming took off 5 bases at V and 4 bases at J, with 18 bases between the two ends. There are 16 residues in the CDR3.

The chain carries TRBV28 and TRBJ2-5, with 8 bases that match TRBD2. V was clipped by 6 bases and J by 5 bases; unmatched bases: 14. This CDR3 is built from 16 residues. Germline CDR1 MDHEN, CDR2 SYDVKM. The CDR3 sequence is CASRGDPGTRWETQYF. In nucleotides, the CDR3 is TGTGCCAGCAGGGGAGATCCCGGGACTAGGTGGGAGACCCAGTACTTC.

V and J are TRBV11-3 and TRBJ2-3; D ambiguous. The CDR3 is made up of 17 amino acids. V lost 4 bases to trimming and J lost 1 base, with 18 bases between them. In germline, CDR1 is SGHNT, CDR2 YENEEA. CDR3 loop: CASSSRIQLLRTDTQYF. The CDR3 DNA is TGTGCCAGCAGCTCAAGGATCCAATTGTTACGCACAGATACGCAGTATTTT.

This chain joins TRBV28 and TRBJ1-5; the match to TRBD1 covers 8 bases. The CDR3 totals 15 residues. In germline, CDR1 is MDHEN, CDR2 SYDVKM. The trim removed 2 bases at V and 1 base at J, leaving 1 base unmatched. CDR3 DNA sequence: TGTGCCAGCAGTTTAGGACAGGGAAGCAATCAGCCCCAGCATTTT. Translation: CASSLGQGSNQPQHF.

The V gene is TRBV14, the J gene TRBJ2-7; no firm D call. Trimming took 6 bases from V and 6 from J, leaving 18 bases between them. From germline, CDR1 is SGHDN and CDR2 FVKESK. The CDR3 is 14 residues long. The CDR3 sequence is CASSRRAQTGEQYF. The CDR3 bases are TGTGCCAGCAGTCGACGGGCCCAAACGGGCGAGCAGTACTTC.

The chain joins TRBV18 to TRBJ2-1; 9 nucleotides line up with TRBD2. The CDR3 loop spans 16 amino acids. Germline V gives CDR1 KGHSH, CDR2 LQKENI. J was trimmed by 5 bases and V by 0 bases; bases with no gene match: 5. The CDR3 region is CASSPPGREGHNEQFF. The DNA for the CDR3 is TGTGCCAGCTCACCACCCGGGCGGGAGGGCCACAATGAGCAGTTCTTC.

V usage is TRBV27 and J usage is TRBJ1-5, with D uncertain. Looked up from germline, CDR1 is MNHEY and CDR2 is SMNVEV (reference sequence). This CDR3 spans 14 amino acids. The V end lost 0 bases, the J end lost 4 bases, and 7 bases lay between the germline ends. CDR3 protein: CASSLSYRNQPQHF. The CDR3 bases are TGTGCCAGCAGTTTATCATACCGTAATCAGCCCCAGCATTTT.

The J gene is TRBJ2-5, the V gene TRBV7-9; 8 positions agree with TRBD2. The CDR3 extends over 13 amino acids. After removal of 6 bases from V and 3 bases from J, the junction contained 3 bases not matched to a gene. Germline V CDR1 and CDR2: SEHNR, FQNEAQ (reference sequence). CDR3 bases: TGTGCCAGCAGATCGGGGGGGGAAGAGACCCAGTACTTC. It is translated as CASRSGGEETQYF.

This chain uses TRBV7-3 with TRBJ2-2; D remains ambiguous. CDR1 and CDR2 (germline): SGHTA, FQGTGA. V lost 1 base and J 2 bases, leaving 2 bases between the germline ends. This CDR3 is built from 13 residues. CDR3 in amino acids: CASSLINTGELFF. CDR3 nucleotides: TGTGCCAGCAGCTTAATCAACACCGGGGAGCTGTTTTTT.

The chain recombines TRBV28 with TRBJ1-1; possibly TRBD1 for D (6 bases). CDR3 length: 14 amino acids. Germline assignment: CDR1 MDHEN and CDR2 SYDVKM. V was clipped by 1 base and J by 10 bases, with 16 bases between them. The CDR3 spells CASSLSPGARRAFF. The CDR3 DNA reads as TGTGCCAGCAGTTTATCCCCGGGGGCCAGACGAGCTTTCTTT. Drawing the rest from reference TRBV28 and TRBJ1-1, the complete variable domain is DVKVTQSSRYLVKRTGEKVFLECVQDMDHENMFWYRQDPGLGLRLIYFSYDVKMKEKGDIPEGYSVSREKKERFSLILESASTNQTSMYLCASSLSPGARRAFFGQGTRLTVV.

The chain combines TRBV25-1 with TRBJ1-1, with a possible D match to TRBD1 (5 bases). Trimming shortened V by 1 base and J by 4 bases, and 10 bases separated the two germline ends. This CDR3 is built from 14 residues. Germline values: CDR1 MGHDK, CDR2 SYGVNS. DNA of the CDR3: TGTGCCAGCAGTGAATCAGGCAGGGTCACTGAAGCTTTCTTT. Its translation: CASSESGRVTEAFF.

This clone was counted only a few times. The chain uses TRBV27 and TRBJ2-7; 7 nucleotides align to TRBD1. V lost 5 bases to trimming and J lost 2 bases; unmatched junction nucleotides: 12. From germline, CDR1 is MNHEY and CDR2 SMNVEV (reference sequence). This CDR3 contains 16 residues. The DNA for the CDR3 is TGTGCCAGCAGTCTCAACTCCTTTGGGACAGCCTACGAGCAGTACTTC. It codes for CASSLNSFGTAYEQYF.

This clone is medium-sized. The chain combines TRBV4-1 with TRBJ2-6, with D perhaps TRBD1 (5 bases). The CDR3 extends over 16 amino acids. From germline, CDR1 is MGHRA and CDR2 YSYEKL. V was trimmed by 0 bases and J by 0 bases, leaving 6 bases between them. DNA of the CDR3: TGCGCCAGCAGCCAAGATCAGGGCTCTGGGGCCAACGTCCTGACTTTC. Translation: CASSQDQGSGANVLTF.

The V call is TRBV11-3, the J call TRBJ2-2; 7 bases agree with TRBD2. The CDR3 runs to 18 residues. After removal of 1 base from V and 3 bases from J, the junction contained 11 bases not matched to a gene. Germline lookup yields CDR1 SGHNT and CDR2 YENEEA. The CDR3 is CASSLAGRGREDTGELFF. The DNA for the CDR3 is TGTGCCAGCAGCTTAGCTGGGCGGGGGAGGGAGGACACCGGGGAGCTGTTTTTT.

The rearrangement uses TRBV7-7 and TRBJ2-6; unclear D gene. The V and J ends lost 6 bases and 4 bases respectively, with 7 bases between them. Looked up from germline, CDR1 is SSHAT and CDR2 is FNYEAQ (reference sequence). The CDR3 extends over 13 amino acids. CDR3 region: CASRPAGANVLTF. DNA for the CDR3: TGTGCCAGCAGGCCTGCCGGGGCCAACGTCCTGACTTTC. Full variable domain (remainder filled in from reference TRBV7-7 and TRBJ2-6): GAGVSQSPRYKVTKRGQDVTLRCDPISSHATLYWYQQALGQGPEFLTYFNYEAQPDKSGLPSDRFSAERPEGSISTLTIQRTEQRDSAMYRCASRPAGANVLTFGAGSRLTVL.

The V gene is TRBV13, the J gene TRBJ2-7; D possibly uses TRBD1 or TRBD2 (5 bases each). CDR3 length: 13 residues. CDR1 PRHDT and CDR2 FYEKMQ come from the germline V gene (reference sequence). Trimming pared 5 bases from V and 5 bases from J, leaving 13 bases between. The chain's CDR3 is CASSPRPGHEQYF. In DNA form, the CDR3 reads TGTGCCAGCAGCCCCAGACCGGGACACGAGCAGTACTTC.

This clone showed up many times. This chain links TRBV7-6 with TRBJ1-2, with a tentative D call TRBD1 (5 bases). CDR1 SGHVS and CDR2 FNYEAQ come from the germline V gene. The ends were cut back, 4 bases at V and 8 bases at J, with 23 bases in the middle. The CDR3 has 16 amino acids. The CDR3 DNA reads TGTGCCAGCAGCTCCCTTAGACCCCGGGGCCTGCTGGGCTACACCTTC. Residues: CASSSLRPRGLLGYTF.

The V call is TRBV7-3, the J call TRBJ2-3; D unresolved. The CDR3 length is 13 residues. Trimming stripped 1 base from V and 2 bases from J, with 4 bases between. Germline loops: CDR1 SGHTA, CDR2 FQGTGA. The CDR3 coding sequence is TGTGCCAGCAGCTTAAGCTCCACAGATACGCAGTATTTT. It codes for CASSLSSTDTQYF.

V usage is TRBV5-1 and J usage is TRBJ1-4, with D unresolved. V was trimmed by 0 bases and J by 0 bases, leaving 6 bases between them. The CDR3 loop spans 15 amino acids. The germline CDR1 and CDR2 sequences are SGHRS and YFSETQ. Here the CDR3 DNA reads TGCGCCAGCAGCTTGGGGAGCTCAACTAATGAAAAACTGTTTTTT. It translates to CASSLGSSTNEKLFF.

The rearrangement uses TRBV5-1 and TRBJ2-6; 10 bases map to TRBD1. This CDR3 is 16 amino acids long. With V trimmed by 5 bases and J by 4 bases, 6 bases remained unmatched. Germline CDR1 SGHRS, CDR2 YFSETQ. CDR3 residues: CASSPGTGVGANVLTF. The CDR3 region has the DNA TGCGCCAGCAGTCCCGGGACAGGGGTCGGGGCCAACGTCCTGACTTTC.

The gene calls are TRBV4-2 and TRBJ2-5; 9 bases agree with TRBD2. Looked up from germline, CDR1 is LGHNA and CDR2 is YNFKEQ. CDR3 length equals 18 residues. V shed 3 bases, J shed 5 bases, and the junction held 16 bases outside the gene matches. This chain's CDR3 is CASSQPGGASGNWETQYF. CDR3 coding DNA: TGTGCCAGCAGCCAGCCCGGGGGGGCTAGCGGGAATTGGGAGACCCAGTACTTC.